This T cell receptor (beta chain) was sequenced in a study of T-cell reconstitution after alpha-beta-depleted transplantation in children. The table lists this clonotype with many counts. Researchers prepared the TCRbeta library using unique molecular identifiers, the study reports. TCRdb redid the calling of the PCR reads with MiXCR, one entry per CDR3 protein. The profile shows 450,000 to 500,000 distinct CDR3 sequences, about 12% of them singletons. Germline V gives CDR1 SGHRS, CDR2 YFSETQ. Trimming pared 1 base from V and 0 bases from J, leaving 7 bases between. The CDR3 sequence is 15 residues long.

The sequences come from PBMCs from the stem cell graft donor, collected from the stem cell graft. The TCR was taken from a human donor who donated a stem cell graft to a child with combined immunodeficiency. The chain links TRBV5-1 to TRBJ1-4; D unresolved. The CDR3 here is CASSLITATNEKLFF. CDR3 nucleotides: TGCGCCAGCAGCTTGATTACAGCAACTAATGAAAAACTGTTTTTT. The full variable domain, its missing parts supplied by reference TRBV5-1 and TRBJ1-4, is KAGVTQTPRYLIKTRGQQVTLSCSPISGHRSVSWYQQTPGQGLQFLFEYFSETQRNKGNFPGRFSGRQFSNSRSEMNVSTLELGDSALYLCASSLITATNEKLFFGSGTQLSVL.